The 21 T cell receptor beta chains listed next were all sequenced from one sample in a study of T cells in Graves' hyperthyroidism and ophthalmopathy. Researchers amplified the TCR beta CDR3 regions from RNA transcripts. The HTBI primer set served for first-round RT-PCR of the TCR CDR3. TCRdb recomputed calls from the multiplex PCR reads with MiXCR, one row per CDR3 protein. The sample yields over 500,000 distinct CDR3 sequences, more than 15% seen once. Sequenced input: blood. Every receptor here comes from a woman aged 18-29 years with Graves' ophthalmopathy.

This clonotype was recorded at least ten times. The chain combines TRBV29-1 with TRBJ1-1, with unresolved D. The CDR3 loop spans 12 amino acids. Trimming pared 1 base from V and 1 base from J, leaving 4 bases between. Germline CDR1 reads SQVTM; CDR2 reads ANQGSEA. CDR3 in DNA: TGCAGCGTTGAAGTCGGGAACACTGAAGCTTTCTTT. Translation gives CSVEVGNTEAFF. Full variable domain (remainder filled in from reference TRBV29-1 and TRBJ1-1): SAVISQKPSRDICQRGTSLTIQCQVDSQVTMMFWYRQQPGQSLTLIATANQGSEATYESGFVIDKFPISRPNLTFSTLTVSNMSPEDSSIYLCSVEVGNTEAFFGQGTRLTVV.

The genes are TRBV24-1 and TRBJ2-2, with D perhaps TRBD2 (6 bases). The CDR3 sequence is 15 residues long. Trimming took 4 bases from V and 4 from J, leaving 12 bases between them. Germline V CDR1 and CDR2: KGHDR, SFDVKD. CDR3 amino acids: CATSEGSGSTGELFF. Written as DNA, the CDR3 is TGTGCCACCAGTGAGGGTAGCGGCAGCACCGGGGAGCTGTTTTTT.

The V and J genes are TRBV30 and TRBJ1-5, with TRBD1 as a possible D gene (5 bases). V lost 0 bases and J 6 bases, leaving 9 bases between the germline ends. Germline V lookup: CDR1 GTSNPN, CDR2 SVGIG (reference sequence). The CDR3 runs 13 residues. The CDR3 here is CAWSVAGGQPQHF. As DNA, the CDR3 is TGTGCCTGGAGTGTAGCGGGGGGTCAGCCCCAGCATTTT.

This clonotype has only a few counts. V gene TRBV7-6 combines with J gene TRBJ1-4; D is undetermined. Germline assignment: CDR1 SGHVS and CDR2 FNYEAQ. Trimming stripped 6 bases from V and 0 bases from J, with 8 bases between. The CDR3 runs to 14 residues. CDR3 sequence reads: CASSQGTTNEKLFF. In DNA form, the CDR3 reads TGTGCCAGCAGTCAAGGTACAACTAATGAAAAACTGTTTTTT. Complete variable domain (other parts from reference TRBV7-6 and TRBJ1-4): GAGVSQSPRYKVTKRGQDVALRCDPISGHVSLYWYRQALGQGPEFLTYFNYEAQQDKSGLPNDRFSAERPEGSISTLTIQRTEQRDSAMYRCASSQGTTNEKLFFGSGTQLSVL.

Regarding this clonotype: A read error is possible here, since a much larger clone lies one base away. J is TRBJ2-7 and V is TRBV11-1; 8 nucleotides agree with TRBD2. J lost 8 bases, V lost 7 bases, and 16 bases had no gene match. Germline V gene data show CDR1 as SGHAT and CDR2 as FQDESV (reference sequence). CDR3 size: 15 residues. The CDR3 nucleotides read TGTGCCAGCACCGTCCCGGGGGGGAATGGGTTCCAGCAGTACTTC. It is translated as CASTVPGGNGFQQYF. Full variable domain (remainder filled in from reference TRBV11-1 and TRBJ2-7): EAEVAQSPRYKITEKSQAVAFWCDPISGHATLYWYRQILGQGPELLVQFQDESVVDDSQLPKDRFSAERLKGVDSTLKIQPAELGDSAMYLCASTVPGGNGFQQYFGPGTRLTVT.

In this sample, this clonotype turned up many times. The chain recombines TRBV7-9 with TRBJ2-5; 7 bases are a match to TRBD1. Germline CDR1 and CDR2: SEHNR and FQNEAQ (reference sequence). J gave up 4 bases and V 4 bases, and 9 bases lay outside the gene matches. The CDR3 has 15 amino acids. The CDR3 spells CASSYRQGERETQYF. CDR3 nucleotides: TGTGCCAGCAGCTACCGACAGGGTGAGAGAGAGACCCAGTACTTC.

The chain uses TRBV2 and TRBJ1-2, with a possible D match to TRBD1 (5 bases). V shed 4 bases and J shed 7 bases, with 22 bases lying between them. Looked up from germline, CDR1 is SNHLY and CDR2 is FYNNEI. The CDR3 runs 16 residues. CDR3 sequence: CASSVCYLWGTGGYTF. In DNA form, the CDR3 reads TGTGCCAGCAGTGTTTGTTATTTATGGGGGACTGGTGGCTACACCTTC. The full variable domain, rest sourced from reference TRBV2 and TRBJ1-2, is EPEVTQTPSHQVTQMGQEVILRCVPISNHLYFYWYRQILGQKVEFLVSFYNNEISEKSEIFDDQFSVERPDGSNFTLKIRSTKLEDSAMYFCASSVCYLWGTGGYTFGSGTRLTVV.

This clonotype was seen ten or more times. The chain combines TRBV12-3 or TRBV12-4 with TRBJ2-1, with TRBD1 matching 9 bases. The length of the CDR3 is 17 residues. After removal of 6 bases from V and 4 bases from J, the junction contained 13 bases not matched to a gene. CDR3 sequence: CASRRSPGQGTYNEQFF. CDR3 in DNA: TGTGCCAGCAGAAGGTCACCGGGACAGGGAACTTACAATGAGCAGTTCTTC.

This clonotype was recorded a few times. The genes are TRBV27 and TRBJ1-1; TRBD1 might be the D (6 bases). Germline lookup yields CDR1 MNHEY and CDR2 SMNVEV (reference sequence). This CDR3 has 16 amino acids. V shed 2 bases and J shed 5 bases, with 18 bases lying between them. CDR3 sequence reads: CASSLRGGGALTEAFF. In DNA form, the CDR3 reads TGTGCCAGCAGTTTACGAGGGGGGGGGGCGTTAACTGAAGCTTTCTTT.

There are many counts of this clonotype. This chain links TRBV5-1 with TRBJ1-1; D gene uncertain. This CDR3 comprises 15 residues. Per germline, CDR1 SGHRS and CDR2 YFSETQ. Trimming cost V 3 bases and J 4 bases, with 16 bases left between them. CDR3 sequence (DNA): TGCGCCAGCAGCTCTCTGGACCTATCTAGCACTGAAGCTTTCTTT. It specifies CASSSLDLSSTEAFF. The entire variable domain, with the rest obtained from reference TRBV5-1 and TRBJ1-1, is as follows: KAGVTQTPRYLIKTRGQQVTLSCSPISGHRSVSWYQQTPGQGLQFLFEYFSETQRNKGNFPGRFSGRQFSNSRSEMNVSTLELGDSALYLCASSSLDLSSTEAFFGQGTRLTVV.

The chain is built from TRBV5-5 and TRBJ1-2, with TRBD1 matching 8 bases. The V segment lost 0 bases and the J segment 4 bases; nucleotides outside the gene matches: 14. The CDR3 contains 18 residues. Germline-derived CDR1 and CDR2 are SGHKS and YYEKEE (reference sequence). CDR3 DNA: TGTGCCAGCAGCTTGGGGCTAGGGGCAGGGGGCGACATCTATGGCTACACCTTC. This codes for CASSLGLGAGGDIYGYTF.

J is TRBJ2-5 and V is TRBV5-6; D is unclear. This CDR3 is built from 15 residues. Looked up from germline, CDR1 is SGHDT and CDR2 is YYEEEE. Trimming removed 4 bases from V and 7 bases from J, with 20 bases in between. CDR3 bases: TGTGCCAGCAGCCTGTTGGTCGGTGATGGCGGGACCCAGTACTTC. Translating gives CASSLLVGDGGTQYF.

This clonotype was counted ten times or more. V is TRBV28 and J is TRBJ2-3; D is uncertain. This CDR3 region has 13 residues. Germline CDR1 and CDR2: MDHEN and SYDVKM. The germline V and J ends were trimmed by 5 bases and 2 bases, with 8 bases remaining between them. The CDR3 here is CASSQNPTDTQYF. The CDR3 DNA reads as TGTGCCAGCAGTCAGAACCCCACAGATACGCAGTATTTT.

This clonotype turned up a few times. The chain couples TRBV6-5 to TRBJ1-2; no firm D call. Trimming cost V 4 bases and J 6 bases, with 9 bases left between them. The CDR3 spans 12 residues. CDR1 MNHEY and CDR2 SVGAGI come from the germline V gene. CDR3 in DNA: TGTGCCAGCAGTTCCTCGGGGAATGGCTACACCTTC. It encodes CASSSSGNGYTF.

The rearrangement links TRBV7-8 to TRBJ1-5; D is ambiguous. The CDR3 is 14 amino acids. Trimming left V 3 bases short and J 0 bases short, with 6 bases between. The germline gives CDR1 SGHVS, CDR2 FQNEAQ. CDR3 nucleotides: TGTGCCAGCAGCTTCGGGTATAGCAATCAGCCCCAGCATTTT. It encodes CASSFGYSNQPQHF.

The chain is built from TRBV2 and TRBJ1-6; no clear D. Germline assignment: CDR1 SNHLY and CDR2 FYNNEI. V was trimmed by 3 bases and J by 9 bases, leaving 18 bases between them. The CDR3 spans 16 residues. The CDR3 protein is CASSDFYVPPSSPLHF. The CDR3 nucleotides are TGTGCCAGCAGTGATTTTTATGTACCTCCTTCTTCACCCCTCCACTTT.

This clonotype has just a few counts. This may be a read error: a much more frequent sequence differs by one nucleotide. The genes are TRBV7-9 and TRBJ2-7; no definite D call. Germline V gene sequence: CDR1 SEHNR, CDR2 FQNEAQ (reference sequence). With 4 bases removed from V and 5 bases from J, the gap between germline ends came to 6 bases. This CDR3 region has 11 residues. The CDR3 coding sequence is TGTGCCAGCAGCTGGAGTGACGAGCAGTACTTC. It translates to CASSWSDEQYF.

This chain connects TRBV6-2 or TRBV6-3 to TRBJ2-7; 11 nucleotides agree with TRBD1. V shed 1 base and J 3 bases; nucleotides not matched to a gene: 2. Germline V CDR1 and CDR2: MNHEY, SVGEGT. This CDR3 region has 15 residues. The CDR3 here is CASSYWGTGGYEQYF. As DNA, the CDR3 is TGTGCCAGCAGTTACTGGGGGACAGGGGGCTACGAGCAGTACTTC.

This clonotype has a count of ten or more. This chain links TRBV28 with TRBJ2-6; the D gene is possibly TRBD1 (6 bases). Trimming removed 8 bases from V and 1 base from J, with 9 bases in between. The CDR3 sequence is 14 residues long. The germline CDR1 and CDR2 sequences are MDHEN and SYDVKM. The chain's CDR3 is CASGTGSGANVLTF. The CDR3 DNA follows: TGTGCCAGCGGTACAGGGTCTGGGGCCAACGTCCTGACTTTC.

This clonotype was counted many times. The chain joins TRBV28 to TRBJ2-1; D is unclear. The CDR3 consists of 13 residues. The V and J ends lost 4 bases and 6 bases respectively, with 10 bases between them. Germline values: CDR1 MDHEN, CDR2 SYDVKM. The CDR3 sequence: CASSSYVVNEQFF. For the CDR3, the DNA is TGTGCCAGCAGTTCTTACGTTGTCAATGAGCAGTTCTTC.

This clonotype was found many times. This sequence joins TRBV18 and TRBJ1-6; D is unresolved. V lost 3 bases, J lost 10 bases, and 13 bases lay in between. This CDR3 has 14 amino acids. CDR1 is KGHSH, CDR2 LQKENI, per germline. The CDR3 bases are TGTGCCAGCTCACCTATTGGTATTGAGTCACCCCTCCACTTT. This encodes CASSPIGIESPLHF.